Here is one T cell receptor beta chain with its context. Its antigen target is currently unknown. There are no base qualities to consult, and no much larger clone falls within one base. The cohort was made up of approximately 670 healthy bone marrow donors. At the time of sampling, all cohort members were nominally healthy, though unrecorded immune exposures were likely present. The donor tested CMV seropositive and was one of the 289 seropositive cohort members. Every donor gave a peripheral blood sample, and the peripheral blood mononuclear cells from that sample were used for TCR beta sequencing. Genomic DNA was extracted from the blood cell samples with the Qiagen DNeasy Blood Extraction Kit. The sample is drawn from a study of cytomegalovirus exposure and HLA in healthy donors (TCRdb year 2017). Concerning the study at large: According to an earlier analysis of a few hundred of the donors, about 179 million T cells yielded over 100 million unique TCR beta sequences and more than 250 Gb of sequence data. Around 330 gigabases of sequencing data and roughly 81 million unique TCR sequences made up an early release that covered nearly 650 HLA-typed donors. Of the 350 to 400 genotyped donors, about 80% fell in the genetic ancestry cluster associated with self-reported Caucasian donors. The study aimed to test whether cataloging public T cell receptors could reveal signatures of past pathogen exposure. The study used immunosequencing to profile the T cell repertoires of about 670 subjects and linked those repertoires to cytomegalovirus serostatus. In addition to the first cohort of roughly 700 subjects, a separate validation cohort of some 120 different subjects was used. To predict cytomegalovirus infection status, the study brought together high-throughput TCR immunosequencing, statistical association of individual TCRs with disease status, and machine learning. A later analysis re-examined previously published TCR beta repertoires from about 670 donors and added high-resolution HLA genotyping to investigate patterns of TCR occurrence. The later analysis used no new phenotypic data to find candidate immune exposures, relying instead on TCR beta sequences and their occurrence across donors. An earlier analysis of 587 of the donors applied high-throughput TCR beta sequencing to assess whether each TCR beta V gene segment acted as functional or pseudogenic. Donor age, sex, ethnicity and CMV serostatus were compiled together with the repertoire data. A later genetic analysis used genome-wide SNP genotypes for about 60% of the roughly 670 donors, treating that subset as a discovery cohort. Every repertoire in the discovery cohort had been generated on one and the same sequencing platform. HLA typing included class I and class II loci at four-digit resolution. Typing coverage varied by locus: about 620-640 donors for A, B, C, DRB1 and DQB1; some 520 for DQA1; about 600 for DPA1; fewer than 480 for DPB1. Roughly five DR-DQ haplotypes were handled as single units for association and clustering, since linkage in the cohort was strong. Among around 400 genotyped donors of the cohort, an average of around 220,000 unique TCR beta nucleotide sequences was sequenced per donor, of which about 19% were non-productive. Summary of the overall study and its limitations: The study gave a list of 150 to 200 TCR beta chains associated with cytomegalovirus. V-gene and J-gene trimming of TCR beta chains was associated with a missense DCLRE1C variant in a later genetic analysis, and the association was replicated in an independent cohort. Most TCR sequences were seen in very few donors, while some public TCRs were found in many individuals. When HLA alleles, especially DR and DQ, strongly co-occurred, TCR associations were difficult to assign to individual alleles. In vitro tests confirmed that three of the cytomegalovirus-associated TCR beta chains recognize cytomegalovirus antigens. The presence/absence analyses assumed that sequencing depth was roughly uniform across donors, and that assumption may not be true. In a later genetic analysis, fewer N-insertions in productive TCRs were reported among donors in an Asian-associated ancestry cluster than the roughly 700-donor mean. In a later analysis, HLA-associated TCR beta chains showed more clonal expansion and lower generation probabilities than non-associated chains that were equally common. Broadly in line with IMGT annotations, most TCR beta V segments showed up in productive rearrangements about 90% or about 30% of the time in an earlier analysis of roughly 590 of the donors. In a later analysis, the rate of TCR association differed among HLA loci, with DRB1 alleles having the most associated TCRs and HLA-C alleles having the fewest. In both the original and validation cohorts, the classifier was reported to diagnose cytomegalovirus status with high specificity and sensitivity. In a later analysis, several top co-occurrence clusters were reported to appear linked to parvovirus B19, influenza, CMV and Epstein-Barr virus. In a later analysis, 15,000 to 20,000 TCR beta sequences were associated with specific HLA alleles at a false discovery rate of 0.05. CMV serostatus was the only immune exposure information available for the cohort. Some IMGT-functional V segments, including TRBV6-2 and TRBV6-3, could not be told apart with the 87-base-pair reads, so those segments were excluded. A further reported finding was that TCR beta sequences accurately predicted the HLA-A and HLA-B alleles for most subjects in the first cohort. According to a later analysis, most CMV-associated TCR beta chains appeared to be HLA-restricted, and the HLA associations seemed to be driven largely by CMV exposure. This cohort had only TCR beta chains sequenced, and the lack of alpha or paired-chain data limited which features could be detected. Because counts were too low, fewer than 20 rarely observed V segments, including chromosome 9 orphons, were excluded from the earlier analysis of several hundred of the donors. A cluster of highly shared sequence variants was judged likely to be a technical artifact of the sequencing pipeline. Linkage disequilibrium might explain the correlated functional status among segregating V segments, but an unknown experimental factor could not be ruled out. The authors suggested that the approach could potentially be generalized to other disease states and immunological phenotypes. Because some donors lacked HLA typing at each locus, the association tests relied only on the typed subset.

Libraries were prepared through the immunoSEQ multiplex PCR assay. A mixture of 60 forward primers for TCR Vbeta segments and 13 reverse primers for TCR Jbeta segments was used in the multiplex PCR. The CDR3 region of rearranged TCR beta genes was amplified from genomic DNA with a multiplex PCR assay. The Illumina HiSeq System was used to sequence the amplified TCR beta libraries as 87-base-pair reads. The paper's data handling went like this. A later analysis counted around 72 million unique TCR beta chains across the 666 repertoires, and 10 million to 12 million of these chains were shared by at least two donors. A nearest-neighbor algorithm error-corrected the raw reads and collapsed the reads into unique sequences, merging closely related sequences to remove PCR and sequencing errors. V, D and J gene segments were assigned by aligning CDR3 sequences to IMGT reference sequences. Each retained sequence needed at least a six-nucleotide match to both a V gene segment and a J gene segment. A rearrangement was called productive if the CDR3 had no stop codons and remained in frame with V and J, and every other rearrangement was called non-productive. CDR3 was defined according to IMGT convention as the region running from the second conserved V-encoded cysteine to the conserved J-encoded phenylalanine. The earlier analysis of roughly 590 of the donors excluded any sequence lacking an unambiguous match to a single V gene segment. In an earlier analysis of several hundred of the donors, a V segment was called functional when productive rearrangements were above 56.7%, and segregating when the standard deviation between donors exceeded 5%. A statistical classification framework was built to diagnose cytomegalovirus status from the catalog of TCR beta chain sequences. In a later analysis, V and J genes were assigned by comparing TCR nucleotide sequences against IMGT/GENE-DB human TR gene sequences. A later analysis assigned CDR3 sequences and most-parsimonious VDJ recombination scenarios with the TCRdist pipeline. In a later analysis, every TCR beta chain was defined by the combination of its CDR3 amino acid sequence and its V-gene family, and reads without a unique V-gene family were dropped. A later analysis removed roughly 590 highly shared, low-generation-probability nucleotide sequences to deal with suspected cross-contamination and a sequencing artifact. For each public chain, a later analysis derived a clonal expansion index from normalized ranks of inferred template counts within each repertoire. In a later analysis, generation probabilities were computed with a VDJ recombination model fitted to out-of-frame rearrangements, and the resulting probabilities were checked against IGoR. A later analysis scored TCR-TCR, TCR-HLA and TCR-CMV co-occurrence with hypergeometric tests, applying a repertoire-size bias correction to TCR pairs. To estimate false discovery rates, a later analysis permuted the HLA or CMV assignments 20 times. In a later analysis, co-occurring TCRs were grouped using DBSCAN, and TCRdist sequence similarity was added for clustering within HLA-allele-positive subsets. Repertoires with fewer than 30,000 or more than 120,000 public chains, plus five repertoires with anomalous nucleotide sharing, were excluded from co-occurrence clustering. TCRdb provides this immuneACCESS table in a form limited to in-frame rearrangements. Some clones are lacking; in checked studies, under half of them reflect an unresolved V gene, and why the rest are absent is not known. V, J and clone size derive from that table, while D and trimming were established from the DNA sequence. This sample holds about 150,000 clones; 80% were observed only once. 6.3% of the sample is in the top ten clones.

Cut back by 1 base and 0 bases, the V and J ends lie 7 bases apart. The CDR3 starts with the cysteine, ends with the phenylalanine, and has 15 residues. Kept here is only the CDR3 DNA, which spans 45 bases and is read in frame from base 1. Looking up the germline V gene yields CDR1 SGHVS and CDR2 FQNEAQ. This chain joins TRBV7-8 to TRBJ1-3; too little of a D gene remains to name it. This TCR came from a male donor in good health and CMV-seropositive. The material sequenced was PBMCs. The DNA sequence is given as TGTGCCAGCAGCTTAGAAGACAACTCTGGAAACACCATATATTTT. It is translated as CASSLEDNSGNTIYF.